Listed below are T cell receptor beta chains from one sample, sequenced in a study of T cell therapy after organ transplantation. Their antigens remain unidentified. The data were produced by immunoSEQ multiplex PCR, yet TCRdb's version contains in-frame clones alone and is incomplete. The repertoire holds about 48,000 clones, with approximately 94% as singletons. The sequences come from CD8+ T cells from blood, collected before autologous CMV-specific T cell therapy. The receptors derive from a human patient who had received a solid organ transplant and had CMV disease. Each CDR3 is given with its conserved first and last residue.

v_call cdr3_aa
TRBV10-3 CAISGDGYRTEAFF
TRBV4-2 CASSQDVPWTNTEAFF
TRBV13 CASSLGLDPYGYTF
TRBV27 CASSLVPGQSGADTQYF
TRBV7-9 CASTDLDEQYF
TRBV2 CASARGGDSKNIQYF
TRBV27 CASSPQDSEGYGYTF
TRBV6-4 CASSEGAGNQPQHF
TRBV11-2 CASSPSGSAHEQYF
TRBV6-5 CASSYAGGDDNEQFF
TRBV4-3 CASSHRLAGGTGELFF
TRBV29-1 CSVVGGYTGELFF
TRBV19 CASSLVGPWNTEAFF
TRBV4-1 CASSPHLGQGRANYGYTF
TRBV19 CASSKDFANYGYTF
TRBV2 CASSALDSSSTDTQYF
TRBV5-1 CASSVTTGDQPQHF
TRBV6-1 CASSELWGSSEKLFF
TRBV30 CAWSVGRTYGYTF
TRBV11-2 CASSSIEDTGELFF
TRBV6-1 CASSDPGTGNGYTF
TRBV27 CASSPMGGNTEAFF
TRBV6-4 CASSEGGGTGELFF
TRBV30 CAWSVLGQGSTEAFF
TRBV5-6 CASSLVDSWGEQYF
TRBV6-5 CASSYSTVMDTEAFF
TRBV10-3 CAISSGTDLMTGELFF
TRBV6-5 CASRPGLAGFEQYF
TRBV11-2 CASSFQPYLTDTQYF
TRBV6-1 CASSELSGGEDEQYF
TRBV19 CASSPAGGREQYF
TRBV7-8 CASSLVPGTGGRSATEAFF
TRBV7-6 CASSLGVAGEQYF
TRBV25-1 CASSVQGVNNEQFF
TRBV30 CAWRGGTGGNEQFF
TRBV19 CASTAAGGYEQYF
TRBV7-9 CASSLASRQRASYEQYF